Listed here are 24 T cell receptor beta chains from one sample, sequenced in a study of patients and donors after allogeneic stem cell transplantation. TCRdb re-analysed the RT-PCR reads in MiXCR, keeping a single row per CDR3 protein. The sample records some 880,000 distinct CDR3 sequences, approximately 18% being singletons. Sequencing was performed on blood, either unsorted or a sorted T cell fraction (not recorded which). The origin of the receptors is a human donor who was either an allogeneic HSCT recipient or a stem cell or donor lymphocyte infusion donor (not recorded which). It is not recorded whose cells these are; they may come from a transplant donor.

This clonotype was recorded a few times. The genes are TRBV3-1 and TRBJ2-1; a weak D match, TRBD2 (5 bases). Germline V lookup: CDR1 LGHDT, CDR2 YNNKEL (reference sequence). Trimming removed 1 base from V and 3 bases from J, with 16 bases in between. CDR3 length: 17 residues. CDR3 sequence (DNA): TGTGCCAGCAGCCAAGCCGAGACTATCGCCCTCTACAATGAGCAGTTCTTC. This sequence encodes CASSQAETIALYNEQFF.

The chain links TRBV30 to TRBJ1-3; 7 positions match TRBD1. Germline trimming cut 1 base from V and 2 bases from J; bases unmatched to any gene: 2. The V gene's germline CDR1 is GTSNPN and CDR2 SVGIG (reference sequence). CDR3 size: 14 residues. Written as DNA, the CDR3 is TGTGCCTGGAGTGGCAGGGGGACTGGAAACACCATATATTTT. Protein product: CAWSGRGTGNTIYF.

The chain carries TRBV4-1 and TRBJ1-6, with 9 bases identical to TRBD1. The CDR3 covers 15 residues. Per germline, CDR1 MGHRA and CDR2 YSYEKL. The ends lost 4 bases at V and 10 bases at J; junction bases unmatched: 8. The CDR3 here is CASSPSDRGSSPLHF. The CDR3, as DNA: TGCGCCAGCAGCCCCTCGGACAGGGGATCCTCACCCCTCCACTTT.

This clonotype was observed a handful of times. J is TRBJ2-5 and V is TRBV20-1; D may correspond to TRBD1 or TRBD2 (6 bases each). The ends were cut back, 6 bases at V and 3 bases at J, with 14 bases in the middle. CDR1 is DFQATT, CDR2 SNEGSKA, per germline (reference sequence). This CDR3 is built from 13 residues. The CDR3 loop is CSAERRGEETQYF. The DNA of the CDR3 is TGCAGTGCCGAACGTAGGGGGGAAGAGACCCAGTACTTC.

There are a few counts of this clonotype. The chain has TRBV18 and TRBJ1-3; D unclear. The germline gives CDR1 KGHSH, CDR2 LQKENI. There are 16 residues in the CDR3. V was trimmed by 3 bases and J by 0 bases, leaving 12 bases between them. CDR3 nucleotide sequence: TGTGCCAGCTCACCTCGGGAGGGTATCTCTGGAAACACCATATATTTT. Its translation: CASSPREGISGNTIYF.

This clonotype was seen more than once but under ten times. The V and J genes are TRBV9 and TRBJ2-2, with 9 bases aligning to TRBD2. Germline lookup yields CDR1 SGDLS and CDR2 YYNGEE. V lost 4 bases to trimming and J lost 5 bases; unmatched junction nucleotides: 15. CDR3 size: 18 residues. CDR3 DNA: TGTGCCAGCAGCTCCAAATTTTTTAGCGGGAGAGGGACCGGGGAGCTGTTTTTT. Amino acid sequence: CASSSKFFSGRGTGELFF.

The V call is TRBV7-6, the J call TRBJ2-1; possibly TRBD1 for D (6 bases). Trimming removed 2 bases at V and 9 bases at J, with 14 bases between. This CDR3 is 14 amino acids long. CDR1 and CDR2 from the germline V gene are SGHVS and FNYEAQ. This CDR3 reads CASSLSHGGGEQFF. In DNA form, the CDR3 reads TGTGCCAGCAGCTTATCTCATGGGGGCGGTGAGCAGTTCTTC.

This clonotype occurred many times. The chain combines TRBV12-3 or TRBV12-4 with TRBJ2-7; TRBD2 matches at 7 bases. The CDR3 length is 14 residues. V lost 6 bases, J lost 2 bases, and 7 bases stayed unmatched. The CDR3 bases are TGTGCCAGCAGACGAGCGGGATCTCCCTACGAGCAGTACTTC. Translating it yields CASRRAGSPYEQYF.

This chain connects TRBV20-1 to TRBJ1-1; no firm D call. The CDR3 has 13 residues. Per germline, CDR1 DFQATT and CDR2 SNEGSKA (reference sequence). V lost 5 bases to trimming and J lost 2 bases, with 12 bases between them. The CDR3 nucleotides read TGCAGTGCTCTACCCGGGAGAAACACTGAAGCTTTCTTT. This gives the protein CSALPGRNTEAFF.

V gene TRBV5-1 combines with J gene TRBJ2-1; 10 bases align to TRBD1. V shed 0 bases, J shed 7 bases, and the junction held 7 bases outside the gene matches. In germline, CDR1 is SGHRS, CDR2 YFSETQ. The CDR3 spans 16 residues. The CDR3 reads CASSLGTGTGENEQFF. CDR3 sequence (DNA): TGCGCCAGCAGCTTGGGGACCGGGACAGGGGAAAATGAGCAGTTCTTC.

This clonotype was observed a few times. The CDR3 sequence: CASSLNTGSSEQYF. CDR3 DNA sequence: TGTGCCAGCAGTTTAAACACAGGGTCCAGCGAGCAGTACTTC. The V call is TRBV12-3 or TRBV12-4, the J call TRBJ2-7, with D possibly matching TRBD1 (6 bases). V lost 2 bases, J lost 6 bases, and 14 bases lay in between. The CDR3 totals 14 residues.

The chain couples TRBV12-3 or TRBV12-4 to TRBJ2-1; 11 positions agree with TRBD2. J was trimmed by 9 bases and V by 4 bases; bases with no gene match: 8. This CDR3 spans 15 amino acids. This CDR3 is CASSSGTSGFGEQFF. The CDR3 bases are TGTGCCAGCAGTTCCGGGACTAGCGGTTTTGGTGAGCAGTTCTTC.

This clonotype was recorded a few times. The chain has TRBV10-3 and TRBJ1-2; tentatively, D is TRBD1 (5 bases). The CDR3 loop spans 13 amino acids. Looked up from germline, CDR1 is ENHRY and CDR2 is SYGVKD. V gave up 4 bases and J gave up 4 bases, with 10 bases separating them. CDR3 DNA: TGTGCCATCAGTGCAGGGTTTGGCTATGGCTACACCTTC. It is translated as CAISAGFGYGYTF.

V and J are TRBV3-1 and TRBJ1-1; D not resolved. Germline CDR1 reads LGHDT; CDR2 reads YNNKEL (reference sequence). The CDR3 covers 14 residues. Trimming left V 0 bases short and J 10 bases short, with 15 bases between. In DNA form, the CDR3 reads TGTGCCAGCAGCCAAGATAGTGACCGCCGGGCAGCTTTCTTT. Translation gives CASSQDSDRRAAFF.

The chain combines TRBV3-1 with TRBJ1-1, with D uncertain. Germline CDR1 and CDR2: LGHDT and YNNKEL (reference sequence). CDR3 size: 14 residues. The V end lost 6 bases, the J end lost 1 base, and 12 bases lay between the germline ends. The CDR3: CASSPRVSNTEAFF. The CDR3 DNA sequence: TGTGCCAGCAGTCCAAGGGTCTCGAACACTGAAGCTTTCTTT.

Only a few counts were recorded for this clonotype. The rearrangement joins TRBV10-3 to TRBJ1-2; no reliable D call. The ends were cut back, 0 bases at V and 3 bases at J, with 8 bases in the middle. CDR1 ENHRY and CDR2 SYGVKD come from the germline V gene. The CDR3 consists of 14 residues. CDR3 amino acids: CAISESSQHYGYTF. CDR3 DNA: TGTGCCATCAGTGAGTCTTCACAGCACTATGGCTACACCTTC.

The rearrangement uses TRBV7-3 and TRBJ2-3; TRBD1 matches 10 bases. Trimming cost V 5 bases and J 2 bases; bases outside gene matches: 10. Germline V lookup: CDR1 SGHTA, CDR2 FQGTGA. This CDR3 comprises 17 residues. CDR3 sequence reads: CASSPSGQGNPTDTQYF. The CDR3 DNA reads TGTGCCAGCAGCCCCTCGGGACAGGGGAACCCCACAGATACGCAGTATTTT.

As concerns this clonotype: At one end, the junction sequence differs from germline, possibly due to a read error. The rearrangement joins TRBV11-2 to TRBJ2-3; D may be TRBD1 or TRBD2 (6 bases each). This CDR3 has 14 amino acids. Germline CDR1 is SGHAT and CDR2 is FQNNGV. CDR3 DNA sequence: TGTGCCAACAGCTTAGATCAGGGGAGGTCGGCGCAGTATTTT. Its translation: CANSLDQGRSAQYF.

This clonotype was observed a few times. V gene TRBV6-1 combines with J gene TRBJ2-7; tentatively, D is TRBD1 or TRBD2 (6 bases each). The germline V and J ends were trimmed by 5 bases and 6 bases, with 20 bases remaining between them. This CDR3 has 15 residues. Germline V gene lookup returns CDR1 MNHNS and CDR2 SASEGT. DNA of the CDR3: TGTGCCAGCAGTACCCGCGGAGGGGGTCGGGGCGAGCAGTACTTC. Translation: CASSTRGGGRGEQYF.

This clonotype was counted a few times. V and J are TRBV7-9 and TRBJ1-6; D is ambiguous. Germline V lookup: CDR1 SEHNR, CDR2 FQNEAQ (reference sequence). The V end lost 5 bases, the J end lost 6 bases, and 20 bases lay between the germline ends. The CDR3 has 17 residues. DNA of the CDR3: TGTGCCAGCAGCCAGTCGGGAGGTCGAGGCTTTAATTCACCCCTCCACTTT. Its protein product is CASSQSGGRGFNSPLHF.

The chain uses TRBV7-2 and TRBJ2-7, with 9 nucleotides matching TRBD2. Germline trimming cut 6 bases from V and 2 bases from J; bases unmatched to any gene: 8. The CDR3 contains 15 residues. In germline, CDR1 is SGHTA, CDR2 FQGNSA. The CDR3 protein is CASSTQASGTYEQYF. CDR3 nucleotide sequence: TGTGCCAGCAGTACCCAGGCTAGCGGGACCTACGAGCAGTACTTC.

The chain combines TRBV12-3 or TRBV12-4 with TRBJ1-1; unclear D gene. The length of the CDR3 is 13 residues. V lost 3 bases and J lost 5, with 10 bases in between. The CDR3 loop reads CASSFGLQTEAFF. CDR3 DNA sequence: TGTGCCAGCAGTTTTGGGTTACAGACTGAAGCTTTCTTT.

This clonotype was counted only a few times. The rearrangement links TRBV10-3 to TRBJ2-3; 13 nucleotides match TRBD2. Germline CDR1 is ENHRY and CDR2 is SYGVKD. The ends lost 3 bases at V and 2 bases at J; junction bases unmatched: 8. The CDR3 length is 18 residues. The DNA of the CDR3 is TGTGCCATCAGTGACCCTCCCGGACTAGCGGGGGACACAGATACGCAGTATTTT. The encoded protein is CAISDPPGLAGDTDTQYF.

This clonotype occurred a few times. The chain combines TRBV5-1 with TRBJ1-1; 9 nucleotides match TRBD1. Germline CDR1 is SGHRS and CDR2 is YFSETQ. CDR3 size: 15 residues. The J segment lost 7 bases and the V segment lost 0 bases, leaving 7 bases of the junction unmatched. The CDR3, as DNA: TGCGCCAGCAGCTTGGCTCCGGGACAGGGAATTGAAGCTTTCTTT. This encodes CASSLAPGQGIEAFF.